The 9 T cell receptor beta chains below come from one sample, sequenced in a study of Graves' ophthalmopathy and Graves' hyperthyroidism. Transcripts of RNA were the source for amplifying TCR beta CDR3 regions. Second-round multiplex PCR followed a first-round RT-PCR using HTBI primers. TCRdb analysed the multiplex PCR reads with MiXCR anew, one entry per CDR3 protein. Here the sample spans about 210,000 distinct CDR3 sequences, under 30% being singletons. Sequencing was done on a sample of peripheral blood. These receptor sequences come from a man in his fifties or sixties with Graves' ophthalmopathy.

Many counts were recorded for this clonotype. V is TRBV29-1 and J is TRBJ1-2; no firm D call. The CDR3 runs to 14 residues. V was pared by 7 bases and J by 6 bases, with 21 bases between. Germline V gene lookup returns CDR1 SQVTM and CDR2 ANQGSEA. The CDR3 DNA reads TGCAGCGCTATAACCGTTGGGGAATCTGATGGCTACACCTTC. This gives the protein CSAITVGESDGYTF.

This clonotype showed up many times. The J gene is TRBJ2-7, the V gene TRBV11-2, with D perhaps TRBD1 (5 bases). The CDR3 has 15 residues. Trimming took off 1 base at V and 5 bases at J, with 15 bases between the two ends. Germline assignment: CDR1 SGHAT and CDR2 FQNNGV. The CDR3 DNA reads TGTGCCAGCAGCTTAGGCGGTTTAGGGGCCCACGAGCAGTACTTC. Translation: CASSLGGLGAHEQYF.

In its sample, this clonotype was seen many times. The chain is built from TRBV30 and TRBJ1-2; perhaps TRBD1 as D (6 bases). The CDR3 extends over 14 amino acids. The V end was cut by 3 bases, the J end by 5 bases, with 16 bases between. Germline CDR1 is GTSNPN and CDR2 is SVGIG (reference sequence). In DNA form, the CDR3 reads TGTGCCTGGAGGGGCGCGGGGGCCGGGTATGGCTACACCTTC. Its protein product is CAWRGAGAGYGYTF.

This clonotype has ten or more counts. With a much larger clone just one base away, this may be a read error. The chain has TRBV28 and TRBJ1-2; D gene uncertain. The CDR3 is 14 residues long. Germline V gene lookup returns CDR1 MDHEN and CDR2 SYDVKM. The V and J ends lost 4 bases and 3 bases respectively, with 12 bases between them. This CDR3 reads CASSSPTRDYGYTF. The CDR3 DNA reads TGTGCCAGCAGTTCCCCGACAAGGGACTATGGCTACACCTTC.

In this sample, this clonotype turned up a few times. The V gene is TRBV15, the J gene TRBJ1-2; D not resolved. CDR3 length: 14 amino acids. Germline CDR1 is LNHNV and CDR2 is YYDKDF (reference sequence). Trimming shortened V by 0 bases and J by 4 bases, and 9 bases separated the two germline ends. The chain's CDR3 is CATSRDLTPYGYTF. DNA for the CDR3: TGTGCCACCAGCAGAGACCTCACCCCCTATGGCTACACCTTC.

This clonotype was recorded many times. This rearrangement joins TRBV2 to TRBJ2-5; D is undetermined. The CDR3 has 13 amino acids. Between the trimmed V and J ends, which lost 0 bases and 5 bases, there was a span of 7 bases. The germline V gene has CDR1 SNHLY and CDR2 FYNNEI. Here the CDR3 DNA reads TGTGCCAGCAGTGAAGCGCTTTGGGAGACCCAGTACTTC. Translating it yields CASSEALWETQYF.

The V and J genes are TRBV12-3 or TRBV12-4 and TRBJ1-1; 7 bases map to TRBD1. With 7 bases clipped from V and 0 bases from J, the junction kept 5 bases outside the gene matches. The CDR3 length is 14 residues. The CDR3, as DNA: TGTGCCAGCAAATCGGGACAGATGAACACTGAAGCTTTCTTT. Amino acid sequence: CASKSGQMNTEAFF.

This clonotype was counted ten times or more. The chain carries TRBV28 and TRBJ1-2, with a tentative D call TRBD1 (6 bases). Germline lookup yields CDR1 MDHEN and CDR2 SYDVKM. This CDR3 region has 14 residues. V was shortened by 2 bases and J by 3 bases, with 10 bases between the two germline ends. CDR3 in amino acids: CASSLRGAYYGYTF. CDR3 nucleotide sequence: TGTGCCAGCAGTTTACGGGGGGCTTACTATGGCTACACCTTC.

This clonotype was counted many times. The chain recombines TRBV4-3 with TRBJ1-2; D might be TRBD1 (5 bases). V was shortened by 4 bases and J by 2 bases, with 11 bases between the two germline ends. Germline CDR1 is LGHNA and CDR2 is YSLEER. The CDR3 extends over 14 amino acids. CDR3 DNA: TGCGCCAGCAGCCCACGGGACCGCAACTATGGCTACACCTTC. Its translation is CASSPRDRNYGYTF.